This TCR beta chain was sequenced during a study of T-cell reconstitution after alpha-beta-depleted transplantation in children. Notes on the study in general: At day 60, the high TCRbeta diversity found in some patients originated from recipient T cells and thymic progenitors that had survived.

Construction of the TCRbeta library involved unique molecular identifiers. TCRdb passed the PCR reads through MiXCR, listing each CDR3 protein once. There are about 580,000 distinct CDR3 sequences in the sample; about 21% occur only once, and 11% to 15% lies in the top ten. The table lists this clonotype with a few counts. The antigen remains unidentified. Here the sequenced sample was PBMCs, mostly from graft donor cells, taken 360 days after TCRalphabeta/CD19-depleted stem cell transplant. The clonotype was recovered from a boy less than two years old who had a stem cell transplant for acute myeloid leukemia, so the T cells may come from the graft donor.

CDR3 region: CASSRGGGYEQYF. Written as DNA, the CDR3 is TGTGCCAGCAGCCGGGGGGGAGGCTACGAGCAGTACTTC. J is TRBJ2-7 and V is TRBV12-3 or TRBV12-4, with 8 bases that match TRBD2. This CDR3 region has 13 residues. V gave up 6 bases and J gave up 3 bases; unmatched junction bases: 4.